The TCR beta chain described here comes from a study of beta chain features in type 1 diabetes. This clone was seen more than once but under ten times. The antigen is unknown. Study-level points and caveats: When VDJ junctions were examined, type 1 diabetes patients showed fewer insertions and more deletions. The study found moderately but significantly shorter TCRB CDR3s in all four CD4+ subsets of Type 1 diabetes patients.

The study reverse transcribed the entire isolated RNA, so it sequenced expressed TCRB transcripts. Generated by immunoSEQ multiplex PCR, the TCRdb table keeps only in-frame clones and is missing some. The sample shows a few hundred thousand clones, roughly an eighth of them seen only once. The CDR3 runs to 17 residues. Deletions cut 5 bases from V and 8 bases from J, with 25 bases between. Per germline, CDR1 MNHEY and CDR2 SMNVEV (reference sequence). Each of the CD4+ naive, central memory, regulatory and stem cell-like memory populations was sorted via CD45RO/CCR7/CD25/CD127/CD95/CD27. The receptor was isolated from a woman aged 18-30 years with type 1 diabetes. Sequenced input: naive CD4+ T cells from blood. V is TRBV27 and J is TRBJ2-1; D call uncertain. CDR3 nucleotide sequence: TGTGCCAGCAGTCTTGCCCCCCTAATCCGAGCCCGCCATGAGCAGTTCTTC. It codes for CASSLAPLIRARHEQFF.